This T cell receptor beta chain comes out of a study of blood T cell repertoires in COVID-19. About the research overall: Samples of COVID-19 (acute and convalescent) were obtained from the United States, Italy and Spain.

This clone was recorded once. TCRdb keeps only in-frame clones here, not all; method: immunoSEQ multiplex PCR. The sample holds fewer than 90,000 clones, approximately 86% seen once. The CDR3 is made up of 13 amino acids. V gave up 3 bases and J gave up 7 bases; unmatched junction bases: 2. Germline lookup yields CDR1 SEHNR and CDR2 FQNEAQ (reference sequence). This rearrangement joins TRBV7-9 to TRBJ2-2; 7 positions agree with TRBD2. The TCR originated in an older man with active COVID-19. Sample: peripheral blood. CDR3 amino acids: CASSFRGDGELFF. CDR3 DNA: TGTGCCAGCAGCTTTCGGGGGGACGGGGAGCTGTTTTTT.